These 19 T cell receptor beta chains originate from one sample sequenced in a study of blood T cells in healthy people across ages. Together with a sample-barcoded 5' primer, a J-beta primer mix was included in a second PCR lasting about 7 to 11 cycles. TCRdb re-derived calls from the 5' RACE reads in MiXCR, one entry per CDR3 protein. The repertoire holds approximately 900,000 distinct CDR3 sequences, with approximately 49% as singletons. What was sequenced was blood. These receptors all stem from a man aged 25 to 40 in good health.

V is TRBV28 and J is TRBJ1-4; 8 nucleotides line up with TRBD1. The CDR3 length is 15 residues. The trim removed 7 bases at V and 4 bases at J, leaving 8 bases unmatched. Germline lookup yields CDR1 MDHEN and CDR2 SYDVKM. The CDR3 DNA sequence: TGTGCCAGCAACTCCGGACAGGGCCTTAATGAAAAACTGTTTTTT. Encoded protein: CASNSGQGLNEKLFF.

This chain links TRBV9 with TRBJ1-1, with 7 bases aligning to TRBD1. The J segment lost 0 bases and the V segment lost 3 bases, leaving 20 bases of the junction unmatched. Per the germline V gene, CDR1 is SGDLS and CDR2 is YYNGEE. This CDR3 comprises 20 residues. In DNA form, the CDR3 reads TGTGCCAGCAGCGGAAAACCTCGAGACAGGGCCGTAGGCATGAACACTGAAGCTTTCTTT. Encoded protein: CASSGKPRDRAVGMNTEAFF.

This chain uses TRBV4-1 with TRBJ2-5, with D unresolved. CDR3 length: 16 amino acids. Germline V gives CDR1 MGHRA, CDR2 YSYEKL. V lost 1 base and J 2 bases, leaving 14 bases between the germline ends. CDR3 DNA sequence: TGCGCCAGCAGCCAAGTCAATCTGGTCGTACAAGAGACCCAGTACTTC. Translating it yields CASSQVNLVVQETQYF.

This clonotype was observed at least ten times. The CDR3 DNA reads as TGTGCCAGCAGTGACAGGGGGAGCACAGATACGCAGTATTTT. Protein sequence: CASSDRGSTDTQYF. This chain joins TRBV6-4 and TRBJ2-3, with a weak D call TRBD1 (6 bases). The CDR3 contains 14 residues. Looked up from germline, CDR1 is MRHNA and CDR2 is SNTAGT. V lost 2 bases, J lost 0 bases, and 6 bases lay in between.

This clonotype was counted ten times or more. This chain uses TRBV27 with TRBJ2-1; the D gene could be TRBD1 or TRBD2 (5 bases each). CDR1 and CDR2 from the germline V gene are MNHEY and SMNVEV (reference sequence). V was clipped by 5 bases and J by 6 bases, with 26 bases between them. The CDR3 extends over 18 amino acids. CDR3: CASSPSYVGAYNPNEQFF. The CDR3 nucleotides are TGTGCCAGCAGTCCATCGTATGTCGGGGCCTACAATCCCAATGAGCAGTTCTTC.

The gene calls are TRBV9 and TRBJ2-1; D not certain. Germline V gene lookup returns CDR1 SGDLS and CDR2 YYNGEE. Trimming took off 2 bases at V and 0 bases at J, with 15 bases between the two ends. The CDR3 extends over 17 amino acids. CDR3 region: CASSVSWNPSSYNEQFF. DNA of the CDR3: TGTGCCAGCAGCGTTTCCTGGAATCCGAGCTCCTACAATGAGCAGTTCTTC.

The chain uses TRBV13 and TRBJ2-7; 9 bases agree with TRBD2. The trim removed 3 bases at V and 1 base at J, leaving 7 bases unmatched. Germline V CDR1 and CDR2: PRHDT, FYEKMQ (reference sequence). The CDR3 consists of 16 residues. The CDR3 bases are TGTGCCAGCAGCTTCACCGGGACTAGCTCGTCCTACGAGCAGTACTTC. This encodes CASSFTGTSSSYEQYF.

The chain recombines TRBV27 with TRBJ2-6; 7 positions agree with TRBD1. Germline V gene lookup returns CDR1 MNHEY and CDR2 SMNVEV (reference sequence). The CDR3 runs 18 residues. J was trimmed by 0 bases and V by 2 bases; bases with no gene match: 7. The CDR3 sequence is CASSLRGDRVSGANVLTF. The CDR3 nucleotides are TGTGCCAGCAGTTTACGTGGAGACAGGGTCTCTGGGGCCAACGTCCTGACTTTC.

The chain employs TRBV7-2 and TRBJ2-7; D ambiguous. Deletions cut 1 base from V and 0 bases from J, with 7 bases between. This CDR3 contains 14 residues. CDR1 is SGHTA and CDR2 is FQGNSA in the germline V gene. The DNA of the CDR3 is TGTGCCAGCAGCTTAGATGAGAGCTCCTACGAGCAGTACTTC. Translation gives CASSLDESSYEQYF.

The chain recombines TRBV6-1 with TRBJ2-1; 9 positions agree with TRBD1. V shed 5 bases and J 2 bases; nucleotides not matched to a gene: 10. CDR3 size: 17 residues. Germline CDR1 is MNHNS and CDR2 is SASEGT. As DNA, the CDR3 is TGTGCCAGCAGTCCTACGGTGACAGGGGGGACCTACAATGAGCAGTTCTTC. It specifies CASSPTVTGGTYNEQFF.

The chain links TRBV12-3 or TRBV12-4 to TRBJ2-1; TRBD1 matches 9 bases. The CDR3 runs to 15 residues. The trim removed 6 bases at V and 9 bases at J, leaving 12 bases unmatched. CDR3 protein: CASRVRGTGKAEQFF. CDR3 nucleotide sequence: TGTGCCAGCAGAGTAAGGGGGACAGGGAAGGCTGAGCAGTTCTTC.

Here the CDR3 reads CASGSIAGTGAYEQYF. The CDR3 bases are TGTGCCAGCGGCTCTATAGCCGGGACAGGGGCCTACGAGCAGTACTTC. J is TRBJ2-7 and V is TRBV27; 10 bases agree with TRBD1. The CDR3 loop spans 16 amino acids. After removal of 8 bases from V and 2 bases from J, the junction contained 12 bases not matched to a gene. Germline lookup yields CDR1 MNHEY and CDR2 SMNVEV (reference sequence).

The V gene is TRBV7-9, the J gene TRBJ1-3; 7 bases match TRBD1. The CDR3 has 16 amino acids. Germline lookup yields CDR1 SEHNR and CDR2 FQNEAQ (reference sequence). V was clipped by 5 bases and J by 0 bases; unmatched bases: 7. The chain's CDR3 is CASSPRGQISGNTIYF. As DNA, the CDR3 is TGTGCCAGCAGCCCGAGGGGACAGATCTCTGGAAACACCATATATTTT.

The V call is TRBV2, the J call TRBJ2-5; a weak D match, TRBD1 (6 bases). CDR1 and CDR2 from the germline V gene are SNHLY and FYNNEI. Trimming shortened V by 4 bases and J by 5 bases, and 11 bases separated the two germline ends. The CDR3 has 13 residues. The CDR3 bases are TGTGCCAGCAGTGTCAGGGGTCAGGAGACCCAGTACTTC. Its translation: CASSVRGQETQYF.

The chain uses TRBV12-3 or TRBV12-4 and TRBJ1-1; 10 nucleotides agree with TRBD1. The CDR3 consists of 15 residues. With 5 bases clipped from V and 4 bases from J, the junction kept 7 bases outside the gene matches. Here the CDR3 reads CASSSSGQGSTEAFF. The CDR3 nucleotides read TGTGCCAGCAGTAGCTCGGGACAGGGGAGCACTGAAGCTTTCTTT.

The V gene is TRBV7-2, the J gene TRBJ2-7; 8 bases agree with TRBD2. Per germline, CDR1 SGHTA and CDR2 FQGNSA. The CDR3 spans 15 residues. The junction had 9 bases not matched to a gene; V was cut back by 4 bases and J by 4 bases. As DNA, the CDR3 is TGTGCCAGCAGCTCCCAACCGGGACTAGTTTACGAGCAGTACTTC. Its translation is CASSSQPGLVYEQYF.

The CDR3 loop is CAATKRGQLATDTQYF. DNA for the CDR3: TGTGCCGCTACCAAAAGGGGACAGCTAGCCACAGATACGCAGTATTTT. The chain carries TRBV6-5 and TRBJ2-3; 7 bases are a match to TRBD1. This CDR3 is built from 16 residues. V shed 11 bases, J shed 2 bases, and the junction held 16 bases outside the gene matches. The germline gives CDR1 MNHEY, CDR2 SVGAGI.

This clonotype turned up a few times. V gene TRBV10-3 combines with J gene TRBJ1-2; TRBD1 is a possible D gene (6 bases). The CDR3 covers 13 residues. V was clipped by 11 bases and J by 0 bases, with 13 bases between them. The germline V gene has CDR1 ENHRY and CDR2 SYGVKD. CDR3 sequence (DNA): TGTGCCGCGAAGGGGGGAACTAACTATGGCTACACCTTC. Translation: CAAKGGTNYGYTF.

The chain joins TRBV20-1 to TRBJ2-1; 8 bases fit TRBD2. This CDR3 comprises 15 residues. After removal of 6 bases from V and 4 bases from J, the junction contained 11 bases not matched to a gene. Germline lookup yields CDR1 DFQATT and CDR2 SNEGSKA (reference sequence). The CDR3 DNA follows: TGCAGTGCCCCGGGGGGCAGCGGGGGTTACAATGAGCAGTTCTTC. This translates into CSAPGGSGGYNEQFF.